The TCR beta chain under discussion was sequenced for a study of blood T cells in healthy people across ages. In germline, CDR1 is SGDLS, CDR2 YYNGEE. CDR3 length: 12 amino acids. V lost 4 bases and J 8 bases, leaving 10 bases between the germline ends. PCR was performed a second time for about 7 to 12 cycles using a sample-barcoded 5' primer and a J-beta primer mix. A single record per CDR3 protein comes from TCRdb applying MiXCR to the 5' RACE reads. The table records hundreds of thousands of distinct CDR3 sequences, 20% to 30% of them present only once. This clonotype appeared a few times. These data are also associated with another study on T cells of mothers and their children.

This sequence originates from a boy between 10 and 17 years old in good health. This rearrangement joins TRBV9 to TRBJ2-1; D is ambiguous. Sequencing was performed on blood. In nucleotides, the CDR3 is TGTGCCAGCAGCTTACGGATGGATGAGCAGTTCTTC. The encoded protein is CASSLRMDEQFF.